A single sample gave rise to the 27 T cell receptor beta chains below, sequenced in a study of T-cell memory formation after mild COVID-19. MiXCR, applied by TCRdb to the 5' RACE reads, yields one record per CDR3 protein. The sample has more than 450,000 distinct CDR3 sequences; approximately 18% are singletons. The sequencing sample was made of PBMCs or a T cell subset sorted from them (not recorded which). The receptors here all came from an adult woman who had mild COVID-19 (a few samples of this study predate the infection). Cell type and time point are not known.

This chain joins TRBV4-1 and TRBJ2-1; D may be TRBD1 (5 bases). Germline V gene data show CDR1 as MGHRA and CDR2 as YSYEKL. V was trimmed by 0 bases and J by 2 bases, leaving 11 bases between them. This CDR3 has 16 amino acids. For the CDR3, the DNA is TGCGCCAGCAGCCAAGAGCCACAGGTAGCCTACAATGAGCAGTTCTTC. Protein: CASSQEPQVAYNEQFF.

This clonotype appeared a few times. The CDR3 here is CASSAGNQPQHF. CDR3 coding DNA: TGTGCCAGCTCTGCAGGGAATCAGCCCCAGCATTTT. The genes are TRBV7-9 and TRBJ1-5; the D gene is possibly TRBD1 (5 bases). V gave up 8 bases and J gave up 4 bases, with 9 bases separating them. There are 12 residues in the CDR3. Germline V gives CDR1 SEHNR, CDR2 FQNEAQ (reference sequence).

This clonotype appeared a few times. The chain is built from TRBV4-1 and TRBJ2-7; no reliable D call. V lost 1 base, J lost 4 bases, and 11 bases lay in between. In germline, CDR1 is MGHRA, CDR2 YSYEKL. This CDR3 is built from 14 residues. CDR3 sequence: CASSQVGGSYEQYF. The CDR3 DNA reads TGCGCCAGCAGCCAAGTAGGTGGTTCTTACGAGCAGTACTTC.

The sample holds many counts of this clonotype. The chain carries TRBV12-3 or TRBV12-4 and TRBJ2-1; unclear D gene. Trimming cost V 4 bases and J 8 bases, with 6 bases left between them. The CDR3 loop spans 11 amino acids. CDR3 sequence reads: CASSSPDEQFF. CDR3 DNA: TGTGCCAGCAGTTCCCCCGATGAGCAGTTCTTC.

This clonotype was counted only a few times. The chain employs TRBV10-1 and TRBJ1-1; tentatively, D is TRBD1 (5 bases). V lost 2 bases and J lost 5, with 18 bases in between. The length of the CDR3 is 16 residues. Germline loops: CDR1 WNHNN, CDR2 SYGVQD (reference sequence). DNA of the CDR3: TGCGCCAGCAGTGAGGAACAACGGGGGAGAGGGACTGAAGCTTTCTTT. Translation: CASSEEQRGRGTEAFF.

The table lists this clonotype with a few counts. V usage is TRBV5-1 and J usage is TRBJ2-6, with a possible D match to TRBD2 (6 bases). Germline V gives CDR1 SGHRS, CDR2 YFSETQ. CDR3 size: 16 residues. V was pared by 0 bases and J by 4 bases, with 11 bases between. The CDR3 DNA follows: TGCGCCAGCAGCTTGGCCGGGGGTGCAGGGGCCAACGTCCTGACTTTC. This gives the protein CASSLAGGAGANVLTF.

V usage is TRBV29-1 and J usage is TRBJ2-3, with 7 bases aligning to TRBD2. Germline assignment: CDR1 SQVTM and CDR2 ANQGSEA. J lost 1 base, V lost 2 bases, and 6 bases had no gene match. This CDR3 is 15 amino acids long. For the CDR3, the DNA is TGCAGCGTTGAAAGGGCGGGGAGGGGCACAGATACGCAGTATTTT. Translated, it gives CSVERAGRGTDTQYF.

The chain carries TRBV5-1 and TRBJ2-3; D is perhaps TRBD1 (6 bases). The V gene lost 0 bases and the J gene lost 4 bases, with 21 bases spanning the gap. The CDR3 has 18 amino acids. Germline CDR1 is SGHRS and CDR2 is YFSETQ. As DNA, the CDR3 is TGCGCCAGCAGCTTGGGGCTACAGGGTCCCCTTGGGCCAGATACGCAGTATTTT. Encoded protein: CASSLGLQGPLGPDTQYF.

The chain links TRBV6-1 to TRBJ1-3, with 10 bases matching TRBD1. Per the germline V gene, CDR1 is MNHNS and CDR2 is SASEGT. The length of the CDR3 is 15 residues. V trimming: 6 bases; J trimming: 1 base; junction bases outside the gene matches: 3. In nucleotides, the CDR3 is TGTGCCAGCAGAGCGGGACAGGGGTCTGGAAACACCATATATTTT. Translation: CASRAGQGSGNTIYF.

This clonotype occurred a few times. The DNA for the CDR3 is TGTGCCAGCAGCCTCTGGGGACAGGGGACCTACAATGAGCAGTTCTTC. It is translated as CASSLWGQGTYNEQFF. V gene TRBV7-6 combines with J gene TRBJ2-1; 10 positions agree with TRBD1. CDR3 length equals 16 residues. Germline CDR1 reads SGHVS; CDR2 reads FNYEAQ. The J segment lost 2 bases and the V segment lost 5 bases, leaving 6 bases of the junction unmatched.

The rearrangement uses TRBV6-6 and TRBJ1-1; TRBD1 matches at 9 bases. The CDR3 is 14 residues long. CDR1 and CDR2 from the germline V gene are MNHNY and SVGAGI (reference sequence). The V and J ends lost 5 bases and 5 bases, in that order; junction bases with no gene match: 6. The CDR3 nucleotides read TGTGCCAGCAGTAAGACAGGGGGGGATACTGAAGCTTTCTTT. Its protein is CASSKTGGDTEAFF.

The V and J genes are TRBV15 and TRBJ2-7; the match to TRBD2 covers 7 bases. V shed 0 bases, J shed 2 bases, and the junction held 4 bases outside the gene matches. CDR1 LNHNV and CDR2 YYDKDF come from the germline V gene (reference sequence). The CDR3 consists of 15 residues. DNA for the CDR3: TGTGCCACCAGCAGAGAACAGCGGGAAACCTACGAGCAGTACTTC. This gives the protein CATSREQRETYEQYF.

CDR3 in amino acids: CASSVDWRTEAFF. The DNA for the CDR3 is TGTGCCAGCAGCGTAGACTGGAGGACTGAAGCTTTCTTT. V usage is TRBV9 and J usage is TRBJ1-1; D is unresolved. Germline V gene data show CDR1 as SGDLS and CDR2 as YYNGEE. V was trimmed by 0 bases and J by 5 bases, leaving 8 bases between them. The CDR3 totals 13 residues.

The chain carries TRBV9 and TRBJ2-1, with D possibly TRBD1 on 6 matching bases. The germline gives CDR1 SGDLS, CDR2 YYNGEE. The CDR3 loop spans 14 amino acids. V was clipped by 0 bases and J by 5 bases, with 9 bases between them. The CDR3 region is CASSVEAGDNEQFF. The CDR3 coding sequence is TGTGCCAGCAGCGTAGAGGCAGGGGACAATGAGCAGTTCTTC.

V is TRBV4-1 and J is TRBJ2-7; 7 bases match TRBD1. This CDR3 comprises 15 residues. Germline values: CDR1 MGHRA, CDR2 YSYEKL. V was pared by 5 bases and J by 0 bases, with 7 bases of the junction left unmatched. The CDR3 loop reads CASSMRTGDSYEQYF. In nucleotides, the CDR3 is TGCGCCAGCAGCATGCGGACAGGTGACTCCTACGAGCAGTACTTC.

There are a few counts of this clonotype. The chain employs TRBV6-5 and TRBJ1-1; no definite D call. Germline CDR1 reads MNHEY; CDR2 reads SVGAGI. V was trimmed by 0 bases and J by 11 bases, leaving 13 bases between them. The CDR3 consists of 13 residues. Written as DNA, the CDR3 is TGTGCCAGCAGTTACTCGCCTGCGTTGTTGGCTTTCTTT. This encodes CASSYSPALLAFF.

This chain links TRBV11-2 with TRBJ2-1; 8 bases line up with TRBD1. Per the germline V gene, CDR1 is SGHAT and CDR2 is FQNNGV. With 6 bases clipped from V and 1 base from J, the junction kept 5 bases outside the gene matches. The CDR3 sequence is 15 residues long. CDR3 nucleotide sequence: TGTGCCAGCAGAATGGACAGGGTTTCCTACAATGAGCAGTTCTTC. As protein: CASRMDRVSYNEQFF.

This clonotype was detected a few times. V and J are TRBV11-2 and TRBJ2-1, with 8 nucleotides matching TRBD2. Unmatched junction bases numbered 7, after V lost 6 bases and J lost 6 bases. This CDR3 comprises 14 residues. The germline gives CDR1 SGHAT, CDR2 FQNNGV. As DNA, the CDR3 is TGTGCCAGCAGACGGGGGGGCCCATTCAATGAGCAGTTCTTC. Amino acids: CASRRGGPFNEQFF.

The CDR3 DNA follows: TGTGCCAGCAGGCCCACAGGGAACTATGGCTACACCTTC. As protein: CASRPTGNYGYTF. The rearrangement joins TRBV6-2 or TRBV6-3 to TRBJ1-2; D perhaps matches TRBD1 (6 bases). The germline V and J ends were trimmed by 6 bases and 2 bases, with 10 bases remaining between them. Looked up from germline, CDR1 is MNHEY and CDR2 is SVGEGT. The CDR3 sequence is 13 residues long.

DNA of the CDR3: TGTGCCAGCAGCACATTCCGGGACCTAACCTACAATGAGCAGTTCTTC. The encoded protein is CASSTFRDLTYNEQFF. V is TRBV12-3 or TRBV12-4 and J is TRBJ2-1; D is tentatively TRBD1 or TRBD2 (5 bases each). This CDR3 has 16 residues. Trimming stripped 6 bases from V and 2 bases from J, with 17 bases between.

This clonotype was seen only a few times. The rearrangement links TRBV20-1 to TRBJ2-3; D might be TRBD2 (6 bases). The germline gives CDR1 DFQATT, CDR2 SNEGSKA (reference sequence). The CDR3 extends over 16 amino acids. The germline V and J ends were trimmed by 6 bases and 2 bases, with 21 bases remaining between them. Here the CDR3 reads CSASRLDRSFTDTQYF. The CDR3 DNA reads TGCAGTGCGAGTAGACTAGATCGCAGTTTCACAGATACGCAGTATTTT.

This clonotype appeared a few times. The chain combines TRBV24-1 with TRBJ2-1; D is ambiguous. CDR3 length equals 15 residues. Per the germline V gene, CDR1 is KGHDR and CDR2 is SFDVKD. V dropped 9 bases and J dropped 8 bases, with 22 bases sitting between them. CDR3 residues: CATAPAAGYNHEQFF. The CDR3 DNA follows: TGTGCCACCGCCCCCGCCGCCGGCTACAATCATGAGCAGTTCTTC.

The table lists this clonotype with many counts. DNA of the CDR3: TGTGCCAGCAGCCGAGGGGGTGAGCAGTTCTTC. It translates to CASSRGGEQFF. The chain has TRBV7-3 and TRBJ2-1, with D possibly being TRBD1 (6 bases). This CDR3 contains 11 residues. Germline V CDR1 and CDR2: SGHTA, FQGTGA. Trimming removed 5 bases at V and 9 bases at J, with 8 bases between.

The rearrangement links TRBV6-6 to TRBJ2-7; tentatively, D is TRBD1 (6 bases). From germline, CDR1 is MNHNY and CDR2 SVGAGI (reference sequence). Trimming shortened V by 0 bases and J by 2 bases, and 11 bases separated the two germline ends. The CDR3 covers 15 residues. The DNA for the CDR3 is TGTGCCAGCAGTTACTCCACAGGGAGCCCCTACGAGCAGTACTTC. Translating it yields CASSYSTGSPYEQYF.

The J gene is TRBJ2-5, the V gene TRBV12-3 or TRBV12-4; 8 bases are a match to TRBD2. This CDR3 comprises 15 residues. The trim removed 6 bases at V and 5 bases at J, leaving 11 bases unmatched. The DNA for the CDR3 is TGTGCCAGCAGACCCTCCCCGGGGGGGCGGGAGACCCAGTACTTC. This sequence encodes CASRPSPGGRETQYF.

This clonotype was seen only a few times. The chain couples TRBV7-6 to TRBJ2-1, with a possible D match to TRBD2 (7 bases). Germline-derived CDR1 and CDR2 are SGHVS and FNYEAQ. Trimming took off 5 bases at V and 8 bases at J, with 10 bases between the two ends. The CDR3 runs 12 residues. CDR3 nucleotide sequence: TGTGCCAGCAGCCAAGGGGGGGATGAGCAGTTCTTC. Amino acid sequence: CASSQGGDEQFF.

The rearrangement uses TRBV28 and TRBJ2-7; no clear D gene. Trimming removed 8 bases from V and 0 bases from J, with 8 bases in between. Germline values: CDR1 MDHEN, CDR2 SYDVKM. The CDR3 consists of 12 residues. The CDR3 DNA reads TGTGCCAGCCGCCCCAGCTCCTACGAGCAGTACTTC. Translated, it gives CASRPSSYEQYF.